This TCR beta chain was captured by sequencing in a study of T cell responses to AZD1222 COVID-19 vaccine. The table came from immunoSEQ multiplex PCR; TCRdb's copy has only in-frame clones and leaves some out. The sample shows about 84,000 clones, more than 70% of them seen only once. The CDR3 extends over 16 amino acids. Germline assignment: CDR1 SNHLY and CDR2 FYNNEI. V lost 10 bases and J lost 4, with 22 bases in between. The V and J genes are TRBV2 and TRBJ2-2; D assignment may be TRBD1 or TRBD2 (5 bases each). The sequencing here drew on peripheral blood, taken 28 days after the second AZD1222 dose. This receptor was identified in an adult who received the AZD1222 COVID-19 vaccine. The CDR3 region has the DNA TGTGCCACTCAGCGAGCCGGGACGAGGGGCACCGGGGAGCTGTTTTTT. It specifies CATQRAGTRGTGELFF.